This TCR beta chain was identified during a study of blood T cell repertoires in COVID-19. Study-wide background: Italy, Spain and the United States were the sources of the convalescent and acute COVID-19 samples.

Method: immunoSEQ multiplex PCR; TCRdb's copy keeps in-frame clones and lacks some. The data show approximately 220,000 clones, less than 85% seen once. This CDR3 contains 16 residues. V lost 2 bases to trimming and J lost 5 bases; unmatched junction nucleotides: 11. Per the germline V gene, CDR1 is MNHEY and CDR2 is SVGEGT. The source is a man aged 35-49 years who had recovered from COVID-19. V is TRBV6-2 or TRBV6-3 and J is TRBJ2-5; TRBD2 agrees at 7 bases. The sequenced sample consisted of PBMCs or T cells enriched from blood (not recorded which). CDR3 sequence (DNA): TGTGCCAGCAGTTACCGAGCGGGGAACTTTCGTGAGACCCAGTACTTC. Translating gives CASSYRAGNFRETQYF.